The sequence of this T cell receptor (beta chain) was determined in a study of control samples from healthy donors and cancer patients. There are 13 residues in the CDR3. CDR1 is GTSNPN, CDR2 SVGIG, per germline (reference sequence). The V end was cut by 0 bases, the J end by 0 bases, with 2 bases between. Repertoires were generated with immunoSEQ multiplex PCR, while TCRdb's copy carries only in-frame clones and drops some. The sample lists approximately 150,000 clones; about 91% were seen once. Sequences were obtained from blood. The clonotype comes from a man aged 25-40 years in good health. The chain employs TRBV30 and TRBJ2-2; D remains unclear. The CDR3 region has the DNA TGTGCCTGGAGTGTGGCGAACACCGGGGAGCTGTTTTTT. Translation: CAWSVANTGELFF.